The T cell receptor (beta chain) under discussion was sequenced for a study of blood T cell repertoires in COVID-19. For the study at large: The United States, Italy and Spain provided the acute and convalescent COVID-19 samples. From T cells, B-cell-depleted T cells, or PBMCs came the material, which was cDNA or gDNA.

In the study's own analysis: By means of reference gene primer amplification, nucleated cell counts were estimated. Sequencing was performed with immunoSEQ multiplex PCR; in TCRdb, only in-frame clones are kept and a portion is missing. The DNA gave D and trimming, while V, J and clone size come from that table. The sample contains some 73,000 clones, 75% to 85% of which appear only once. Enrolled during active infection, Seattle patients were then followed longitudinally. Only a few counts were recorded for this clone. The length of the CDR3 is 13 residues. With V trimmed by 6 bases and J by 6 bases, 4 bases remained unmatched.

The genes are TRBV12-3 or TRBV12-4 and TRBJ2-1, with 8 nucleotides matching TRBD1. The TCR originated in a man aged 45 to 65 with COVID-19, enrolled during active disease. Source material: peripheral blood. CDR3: CASRTGEFNEQFF. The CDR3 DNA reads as TGTGCCAGCAGGACAGGGGAGTTCAATGAGCAGTTCTTC.